Below are 15 T cell receptor beta chains sequenced from a single sample in a study of siplizumab effects on memory and regulatory T cells (dated by TCRdb to the late 2010s). The library was generated by the immunoSEQ multiplex PCR assay. TCRdb took this table from immuneACCESS and kept in-frame rearrangements with V and J called. Such tables lack part of the clones; where checked against another copy, unresolved V genes explain under half of the gap, and the rest is unexplained. Here the sample has more than 45,000 clones; approximately 95% occur a single time. The ten largest clones capture roughly two fifths of the sample. Sequencing was carried out using CD8+ T cells sorted from blood. These TCRs come from a human donor in good health.

The chain uses TRBV28 and TRBJ2-7; 10 nucleotides match TRBD2. This CDR3 is built from 16 residues. CDR1 and CDR2 (germline): MDHEN, SYDVKM. V shed 5 bases, J shed 4 bases, and the junction held 11 bases outside the gene matches. CDR3 bases: TGTGCCAGCAGTCCAATCCTAGCGGGAGCCTTTTACGAGCAGTACTTC. Amino acid sequence: CASSPILAGAFYEQYF.

This chain uses TRBV28 with TRBJ2-7, with D uncertain. The germline gives CDR1 MDHEN, CDR2 SYDVKM. CDR3 length equals 14 residues. V dropped 3 bases and J dropped 4 bases, with 13 bases sitting between them. The CDR3 bases are TGTGCCAGCAGTTTGGCCGACTCCCCGTACGAGCAGTACTTC. Translating it yields CASSLADSPYEQYF.

This clone came up once. This chain joins TRBV6-1 and TRBJ1-3; weak D call: TRBD1 (5 bases). CDR3 length: 13 residues. Trimming took 6 bases from V and 4 from J, leaving 10 bases between them. Germline loops: CDR1 MNHNS, CDR2 SASEGT. This CDR3 reads CASRRGTGNTIYF. Written as DNA, the CDR3 is TGTGCCAGCAGGAGGGGTACCGGAAACACCATATATTTT.

This sequence joins TRBV28 and TRBJ2-7, with 12 bases lining up with TRBD2. J gave up 5 bases and V 3 bases, and 5 bases lay outside the gene matches. This CDR3 spans 15 amino acids. Germline V lookup: CDR1 MDHEN, CDR2 SYDVKM. Here the CDR3 reads CASSLSLAGGDEQYF. The CDR3 DNA follows: TGTGCCAGCAGTTTGAGCCTAGCGGGAGGGGACGAGCAGTACTTC.

The J gene is TRBJ2-5, the V gene TRBV27; TRBD1 might be the D (6 bases). From germline, CDR1 is MNHEY and CDR2 SMNVEV (reference sequence). The CDR3 has 11 residues. V gave up 6 bases and J gave up 5 bases, with 7 bases separating them. The DNA for the CDR3 is TGTGCCAGCAGAAGGGGGGAGACCCAGTACTTC. It specifies CASRRGETQYF.

The chain recombines TRBV7-6 with TRBJ2-1; D tentatively reads TRBD1 or TRBD2 (6 bases each). The CDR3 is made up of 14 amino acids. Deletions cut 3 bases from V and 3 bases from J, with 9 bases between. CDR1 and CDR2 (germline): SGHVS, FNYEAQ. CDR3 loop: CASSLGGYYNEQFF. The CDR3 DNA follows: TGTGCCAGCAGCTTGGGGGGCTACTACAATGAGCAGTTCTTC.

CDR3 loop: CASSSELPNTIYF. CDR3 DNA: TGTGCCAGCAGTTCAGAATTACCGAACACCATATATTTT. V and J are TRBV28 and TRBJ1-3; D gene ambiguous. CDR1 is MDHEN and CDR2 is SYDVKM in the germline V gene. V was clipped by 4 bases and J by 7 bases, with 11 bases between them. CDR3 length: 13 amino acids.

The V gene is TRBV7-9, the J gene TRBJ2-2; no firm D call. The CDR3 is 12 residues long. Germline V CDR1 and CDR2: SEHNR, FQNEAQ (reference sequence). V was clipped by 5 bases and J by 5 bases, with 6 bases between them. The CDR3 region has the DNA TGTGCCAGCAGCCCAATAACCGGGGAGCTGTTTTTT. Translating gives CASSPITGELFF.

The rearrangement uses TRBV4-1 and TRBJ2-7; D uncertain. CDR1 MGHRA and CDR2 YSYEKL come from the germline V gene. Between the trimmed V and J ends, which lost 0 bases and 0 bases, there was a span of 6 bases. This CDR3 has 14 residues. The CDR3 loop reads CASSQEPASYEQYF. The CDR3 DNA reads TGCGCCAGCAGCCAAGAACCAGCCTCCTACGAGCAGTACTTC.

The chain combines TRBV9 with TRBJ2-5, with a possible D match to TRBD1 (6 bases). Germline CDR1 is SGDLS and CDR2 is YYNGEE. V dropped 4 bases and J dropped 5 bases, with 18 bases sitting between them. The CDR3 has 15 residues. The CDR3 DNA follows: TGTGCCAGCAGCCCCCGAACAGGGATGGGTGAGACCCAGTACTTC. Translated: CASSPRTGMGETQYF. Complete variable domain (other parts from reference TRBV9 and TRBJ2-5): DSGVTQTPKHLITATGQRVTLRCSPRSGDLSVYWYQQSLDQGLQFLIQYYNGEERAKGNILERFSAQQFPDLHSELNLSSLELGDSALYFCASSPRTGMGETQYFGPGTRLLVL.

This clone was recorded only once. The chain recombines TRBV7-6 with TRBJ2-7; 8 bases are shared with TRBD1. Unmatched junction bases numbered 5, after V lost 6 bases and J lost 4 bases. Germline CDR1 reads SGHVS; CDR2 reads FNYEAQ. The CDR3 runs 13 residues. The CDR3 DNA follows: TGTGCCAGCAGTGGGGGACAGGAATACGAGCAGTACTTC. This sequence encodes CASSGGQEYEQYF.

V and J are TRBV9 and TRBJ2-2; D is unclear. Trimming pared 0 bases from V and 0 bases from J, leaving 3 bases between. Germline CDR1 reads SGDLS; CDR2 reads YYNGEE. The CDR3 has 14 residues. The CDR3 reads CASSVGANTGELFF. CDR3 DNA sequence: TGTGCCAGCAGCGTAGGAGCGAACACCGGGGAGCTGTTTTTT.

The chain couples TRBV5-6 to TRBJ2-5, with 7 bases lining up with TRBD2. There are 16 residues in the CDR3. CDR1 and CDR2 from the germline V gene are SGHDT and YYEEEE. The V segment lost 2 bases and the J segment 1 base; nucleotides outside the gene matches: 8. DNA for the CDR3: TGTGCCAGCAGCTTCCTCCTAGCGGATCTCCAAGAGACCCAGTACTTC. Translation gives CASSFLLADLQETQYF.

This rearrangement joins TRBV7-9 to TRBJ2-7, with TRBD2 as a possible D gene (5 bases). The CDR3 contains 13 residues. Per the germline V gene, CDR1 is SEHNR and CDR2 is FQNEAQ (reference sequence). V lost 5 bases to trimming and J lost 5 bases, with 13 bases between them. This chain's CDR3 is CASSIGPGNEQYF. The CDR3 DNA reads as TGTGCCAGCAGCATAGGGCCGGGGAACGAGCAGTACTTC.

The rearrangement links TRBV4-2 to TRBJ2-1, with D tentatively TRBD1 or TRBD2 (5 bases each). The CDR3 spans 15 residues. V gave up 0 bases and J gave up 4 bases, with 10 bases separating them. Looked up from germline, CDR1 is LGHNA and CDR2 is YNFKEQ. The CDR3 bases are TGTGCCAGCAGCCAAGAAGCCGGGGCTTACAATGAGCAGTTCTTC. It specifies CASSQEAGAYNEQFF.